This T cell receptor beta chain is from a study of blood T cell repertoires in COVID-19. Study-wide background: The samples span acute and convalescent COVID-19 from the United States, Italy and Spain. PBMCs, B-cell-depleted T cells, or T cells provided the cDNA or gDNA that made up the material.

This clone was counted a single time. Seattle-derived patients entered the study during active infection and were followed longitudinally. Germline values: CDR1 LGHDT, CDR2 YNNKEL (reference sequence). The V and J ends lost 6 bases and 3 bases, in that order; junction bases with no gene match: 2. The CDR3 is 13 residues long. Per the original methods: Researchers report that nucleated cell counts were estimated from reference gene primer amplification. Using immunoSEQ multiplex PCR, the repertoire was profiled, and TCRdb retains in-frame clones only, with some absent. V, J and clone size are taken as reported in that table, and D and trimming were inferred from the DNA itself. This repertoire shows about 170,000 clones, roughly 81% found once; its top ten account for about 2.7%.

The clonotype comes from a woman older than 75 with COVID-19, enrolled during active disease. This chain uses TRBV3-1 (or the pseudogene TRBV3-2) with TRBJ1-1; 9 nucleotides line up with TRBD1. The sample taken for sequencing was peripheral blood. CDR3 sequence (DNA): TGTGCCAGCAGGACAGGGGGACACACTGAAGCTTTCTTT. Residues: CASRTGGHTEAFF.